The clone carrying this TCR beta chain appeared many times. No antigen is known for it. The sample comes from a study of Graves' ophthalmopathy and Graves' hyperthyroidism. The study, taken as a whole, reports: With roughly 65% sensitivity and 72% to 80% specificity, the model predicted ophthalmopathy progression.

Uncontrolled infections, pregnancy, lactation or other autoimmune diseases led to patient exclusion. The starting material, more than 8.5 ml of fresh peripheral blood, provided the PBMCs. Germline CDR1 is SGHTA and CDR2 is FQGTGA. Trimming took 5 bases from V and 7 from J, leaving 9 bases between them. The CDR3 spans 13 residues. TCR beta CDR3 amplification used RNA transcripts. First-round RT-PCR relied on HTBI primers, and a second-round multiplex PCR came next. From the multiplex PCR reads, TCRdb called clonotypes with MiXCR, one entry per CDR3 protein. The data hold 170,000 or so distinct CDR3 sequences, with approximately 40% observed a single time.

The TCR comes from a woman aged 40 to 49 with Graves' ophthalmopathy. Sequenced sample: peripheral blood. This chain connects TRBV7-3 to TRBJ1-6, with D possibly matching TRBD1 (6 bases). The CDR3 DNA follows: TGTGCCAGCAGCCTACAGGGAAATTCACCCCTCCACTTT. Protein product: CASSLQGNSPLHF.